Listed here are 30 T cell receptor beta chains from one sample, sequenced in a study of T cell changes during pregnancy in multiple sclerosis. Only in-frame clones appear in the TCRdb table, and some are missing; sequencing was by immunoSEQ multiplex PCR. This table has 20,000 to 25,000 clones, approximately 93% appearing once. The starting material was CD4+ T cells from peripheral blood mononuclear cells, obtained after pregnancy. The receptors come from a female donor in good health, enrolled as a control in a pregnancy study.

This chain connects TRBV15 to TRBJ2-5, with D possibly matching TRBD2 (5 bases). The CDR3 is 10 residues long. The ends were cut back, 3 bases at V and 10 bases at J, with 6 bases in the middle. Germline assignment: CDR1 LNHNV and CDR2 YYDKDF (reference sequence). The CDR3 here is CATSRDFQYF. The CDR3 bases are TGTGCCACCAGCAGGGACTTCCAGTACTTC.

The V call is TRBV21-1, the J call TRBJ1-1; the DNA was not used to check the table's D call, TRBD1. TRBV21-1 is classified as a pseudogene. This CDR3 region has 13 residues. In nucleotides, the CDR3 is TGTGCCAGCACTTCCCGATGTCAGGTTGAAGCTTTCTTT. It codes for CASTSRCQVEAFF.

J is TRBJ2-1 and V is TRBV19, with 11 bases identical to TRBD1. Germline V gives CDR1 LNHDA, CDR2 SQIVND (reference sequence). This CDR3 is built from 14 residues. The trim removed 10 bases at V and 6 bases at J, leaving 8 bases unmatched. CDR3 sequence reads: CAIIRDRGSNEQFF. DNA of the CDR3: TGTGCCATCATAAGGGACAGGGGGAGCAATGAGCAGTTCTTC.

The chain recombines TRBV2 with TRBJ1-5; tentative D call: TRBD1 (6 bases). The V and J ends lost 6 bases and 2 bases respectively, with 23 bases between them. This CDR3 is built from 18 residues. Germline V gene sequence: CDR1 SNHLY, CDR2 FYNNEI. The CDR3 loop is CASSPGAGLGRGNQPQHF. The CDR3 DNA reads TGTGCCAGCAGCCCAGGGGCCGGGTTGGGAAGAGGCAATCAGCCCCAGCATTTT.

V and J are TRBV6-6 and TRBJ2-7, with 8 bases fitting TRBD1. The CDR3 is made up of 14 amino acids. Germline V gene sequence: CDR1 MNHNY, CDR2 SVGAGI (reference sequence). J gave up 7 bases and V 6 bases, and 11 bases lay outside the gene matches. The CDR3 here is CASSPRQGAAEQYF. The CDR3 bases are TGTGCCAGCAGCCCCCGGCAGGGGGCGGCTGAGCAGTACTTC.

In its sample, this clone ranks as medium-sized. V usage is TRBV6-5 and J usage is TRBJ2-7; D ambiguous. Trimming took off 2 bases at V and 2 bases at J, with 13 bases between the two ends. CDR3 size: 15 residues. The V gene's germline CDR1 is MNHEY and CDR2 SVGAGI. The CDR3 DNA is TGTGCCAGCAGTTACGTACCGGTACCAACCTACGAGCAGTACTTC. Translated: CASSYVPVPTYEQYF.

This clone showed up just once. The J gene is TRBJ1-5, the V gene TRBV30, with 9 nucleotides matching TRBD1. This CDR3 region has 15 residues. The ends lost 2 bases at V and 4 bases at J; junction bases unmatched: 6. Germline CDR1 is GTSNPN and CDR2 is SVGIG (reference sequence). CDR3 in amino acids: CAWSSMTGGNQPQHF. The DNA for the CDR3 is TGTGCCTGGAGTTCTATGACAGGGGGAAATCAGCCCCAGCATTTT.

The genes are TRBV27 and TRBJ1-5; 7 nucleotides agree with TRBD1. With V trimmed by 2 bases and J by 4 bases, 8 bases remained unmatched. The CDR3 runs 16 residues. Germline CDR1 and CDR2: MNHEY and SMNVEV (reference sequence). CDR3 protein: CASSLKPGGINQPQHF. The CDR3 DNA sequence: TGTGCCAGCAGTTTAAAGCCAGGGGGAATTAATCAGCCCCAGCATTTT.

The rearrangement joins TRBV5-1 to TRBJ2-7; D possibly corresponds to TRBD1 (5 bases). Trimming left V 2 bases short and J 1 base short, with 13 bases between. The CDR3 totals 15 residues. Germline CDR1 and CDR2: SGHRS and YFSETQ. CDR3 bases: TGCGCCAGCAGCTTTGACAGAACCCCTTCCTACGAGCAGTACTTC. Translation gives CASSFDRTPSYEQYF.

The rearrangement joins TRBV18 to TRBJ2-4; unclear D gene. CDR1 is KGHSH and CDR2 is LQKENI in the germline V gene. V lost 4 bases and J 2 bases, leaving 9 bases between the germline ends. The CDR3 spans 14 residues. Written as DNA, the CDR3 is TGTGCCAGCTCACAGGAGACCTCCAAAAACATTCAGTACTTC. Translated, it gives CASSQETSKNIQYF. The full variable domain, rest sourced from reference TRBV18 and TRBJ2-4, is NAGVMQNPRHLVRRRGQEARLRCSPMKGHSHVYWYRQLPEEGLKFMVYLQKENIIDESGMPKERFSAEFPKEGPSILRIQQVVRGDSAAYFCASSQETSKNIQYFGAGTRLSVL.

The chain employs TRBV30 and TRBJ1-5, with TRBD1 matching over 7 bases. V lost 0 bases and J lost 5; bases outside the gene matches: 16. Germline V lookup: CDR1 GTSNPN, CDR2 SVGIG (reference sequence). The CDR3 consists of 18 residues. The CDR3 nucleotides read TGTGCCTGGAGTGTAATTGGGCGGGAGGGGGCGAGAGATCAGCCCCAGCATTTT. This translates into CAWSVIGREGARDQPQHF. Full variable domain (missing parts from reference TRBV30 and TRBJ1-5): SQTIHQWPATLVQPVGSPLSLECTVEGTSNPNLYWYRQAAGRGLQLLFYSVGIGQISSEVPQNLSASRPQDRQFILSSKKLLLSDSGFYLCAWSVIGREGARDQPQHFGDGTRLSIL.

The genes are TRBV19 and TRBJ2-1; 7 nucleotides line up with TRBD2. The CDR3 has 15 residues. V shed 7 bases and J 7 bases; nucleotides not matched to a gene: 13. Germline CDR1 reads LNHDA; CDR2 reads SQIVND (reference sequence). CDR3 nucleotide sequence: TGTGCCAGTACGGTCGGGGGAGGGCCGAGGAATGAGCAGTTCTTC. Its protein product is CASTVGGGPRNEQFF.

The CDR3 DNA is TGCGCCAGCAGCTTGGACTTCACAGATACGCAGTATTTT. The encoded protein is CASSLDFTDTQYF. The rearrangement joins TRBV5-1 to TRBJ2-3; D remains unclear. V was pared by 0 bases and J by 2 bases, with 4 bases between. The CDR3 has 13 residues. Germline V CDR1 and CDR2: SGHRS, YFSETQ.

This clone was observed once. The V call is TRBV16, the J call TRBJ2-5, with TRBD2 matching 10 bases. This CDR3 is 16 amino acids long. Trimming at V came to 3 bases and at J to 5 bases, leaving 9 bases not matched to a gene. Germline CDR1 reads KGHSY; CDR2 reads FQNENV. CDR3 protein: CASSQTPGLAPETQYF. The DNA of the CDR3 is TGTGCCAGCAGCCAGACCCCGGGACTAGCGCCGGAGACCCAGTACTTC.

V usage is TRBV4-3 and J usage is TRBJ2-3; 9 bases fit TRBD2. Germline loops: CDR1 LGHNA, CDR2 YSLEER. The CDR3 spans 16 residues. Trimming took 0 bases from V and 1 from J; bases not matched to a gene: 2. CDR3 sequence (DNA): TGCGCCAGCAGCCAAGAGCCTAGCGGGGGCACAGATACGCAGTATTTT. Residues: CASSQEPSGGTDTQYF.

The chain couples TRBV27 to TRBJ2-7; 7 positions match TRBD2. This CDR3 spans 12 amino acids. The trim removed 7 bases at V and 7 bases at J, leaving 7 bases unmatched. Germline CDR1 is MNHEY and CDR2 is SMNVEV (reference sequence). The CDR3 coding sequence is TGTGCCAGCACCCAAGGGACTAAGGAGCAGTACTTC. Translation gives CASTQGTKEQYF.

The CDR3 spells CASRKAGSAYEQYF. In DNA, the CDR3 is TGTGCCAGCAGGAAAGCGGGGAGCGCCTACGAGCAGTACTTC. The chain joins TRBV27 to TRBJ2-7, with 7 bases fitting TRBD2. With 6 bases clipped from V and 2 bases from J, the junction kept 7 bases outside the gene matches. The length of the CDR3 is 14 residues. From germline, CDR1 is MNHEY and CDR2 SMNVEV (reference sequence).

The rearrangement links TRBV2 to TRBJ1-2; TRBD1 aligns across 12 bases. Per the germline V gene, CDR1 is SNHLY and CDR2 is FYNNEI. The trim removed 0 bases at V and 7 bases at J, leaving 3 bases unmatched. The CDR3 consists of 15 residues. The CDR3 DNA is TGTGCCAGCAGTGAAGCCGGGACAGGGGGCAGTGGCTACACCTTC. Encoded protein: CASSEAGTGGSGYTF.

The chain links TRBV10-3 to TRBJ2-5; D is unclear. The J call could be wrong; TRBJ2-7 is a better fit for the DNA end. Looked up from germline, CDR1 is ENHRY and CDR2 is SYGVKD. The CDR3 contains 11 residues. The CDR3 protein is CAISDTYEQYF. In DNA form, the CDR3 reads TGTGCCATCAGCGATACCTACGAGCAGTACTTC.

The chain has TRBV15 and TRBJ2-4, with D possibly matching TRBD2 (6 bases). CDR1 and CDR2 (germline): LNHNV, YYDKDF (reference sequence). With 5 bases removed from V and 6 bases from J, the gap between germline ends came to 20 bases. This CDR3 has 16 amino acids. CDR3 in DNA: TGTGCCACCAGCTTCGAGGCCGGGAGCGAGCGAAACATTCAGTACTTC. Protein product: CATSFEAGSERNIQYF.

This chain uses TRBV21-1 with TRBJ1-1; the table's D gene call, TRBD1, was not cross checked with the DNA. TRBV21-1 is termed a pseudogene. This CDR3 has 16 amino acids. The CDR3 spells CASSKEPGMMNTEAFF. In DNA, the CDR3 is TGTGCCAGCAGCAAAGAACCAGGGATGATGAACACTGAAGCTTTCTTT.

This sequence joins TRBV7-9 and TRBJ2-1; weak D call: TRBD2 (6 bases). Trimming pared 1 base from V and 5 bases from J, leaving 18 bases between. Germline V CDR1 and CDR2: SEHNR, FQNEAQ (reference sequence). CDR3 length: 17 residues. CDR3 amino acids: CASSLVHGGRRDNEQFF. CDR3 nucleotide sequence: TGTGCCAGCAGCTTAGTGCATGGTGGGAGGAGGGACAATGAGCAGTTCTTC.

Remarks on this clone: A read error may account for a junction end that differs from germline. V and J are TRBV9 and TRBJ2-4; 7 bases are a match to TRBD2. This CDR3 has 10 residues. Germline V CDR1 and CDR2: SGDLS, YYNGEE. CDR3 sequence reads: CPLGGDIQYF. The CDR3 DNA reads TGCCCCCTTGGGGGGGACATTCAGTACTTC.

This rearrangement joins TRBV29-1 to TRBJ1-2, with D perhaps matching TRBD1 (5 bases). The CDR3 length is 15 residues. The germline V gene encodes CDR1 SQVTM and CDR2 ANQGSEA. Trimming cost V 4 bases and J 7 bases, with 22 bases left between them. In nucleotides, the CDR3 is TGCAGCGTTGGGGCAACGACATCGACAGTGTCTGGCTACACCTTC. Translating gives CSVGATTSTVSGYTF.

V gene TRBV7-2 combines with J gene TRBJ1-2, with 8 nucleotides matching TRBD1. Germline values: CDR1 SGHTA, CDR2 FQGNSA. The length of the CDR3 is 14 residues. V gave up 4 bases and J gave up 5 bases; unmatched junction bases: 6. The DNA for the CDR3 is TGTGCCAGCAGCTGGGCGGGACAGGCGTATGGCTACACCTTC. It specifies CASSWAGQAYGYTF.

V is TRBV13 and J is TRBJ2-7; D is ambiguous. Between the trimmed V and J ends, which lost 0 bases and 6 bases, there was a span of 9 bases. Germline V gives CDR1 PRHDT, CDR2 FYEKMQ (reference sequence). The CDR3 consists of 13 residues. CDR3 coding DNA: TGTGCCAGCAGCTTAGGAACAGTTTCCGAGCAGTACTTC. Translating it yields CASSLGTVSEQYF.

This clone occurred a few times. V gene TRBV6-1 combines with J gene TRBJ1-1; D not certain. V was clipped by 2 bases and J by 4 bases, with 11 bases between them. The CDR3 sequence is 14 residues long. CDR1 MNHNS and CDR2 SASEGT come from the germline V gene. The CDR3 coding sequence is TGTGCCAGCAGTGAAATCGATCTGAGCACTGAAGCTTTCTTT. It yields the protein CASSEIDLSTEAFF.

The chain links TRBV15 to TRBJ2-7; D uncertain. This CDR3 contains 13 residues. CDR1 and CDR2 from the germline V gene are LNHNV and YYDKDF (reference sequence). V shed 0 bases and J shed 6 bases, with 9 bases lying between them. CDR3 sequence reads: CATSRELRGEQYF. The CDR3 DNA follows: TGTGCCACCAGCAGAGAGCTCCGAGGCGAGCAGTACTTC. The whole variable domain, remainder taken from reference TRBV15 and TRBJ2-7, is DAMVIQNPRYQVTQFGKPVTLSCSQTLNHNVMYWYQQKSSQAPKLLFHYYDKDFNNEADTPDNFQSRRPNTSFCFLDIRSPGLGDTAMYLCATSRELRGEQYFGPGTRLTVT.

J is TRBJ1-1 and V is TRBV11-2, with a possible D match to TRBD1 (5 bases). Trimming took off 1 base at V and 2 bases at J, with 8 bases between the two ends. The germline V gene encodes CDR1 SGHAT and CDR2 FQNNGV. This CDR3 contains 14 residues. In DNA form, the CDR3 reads TGTGCCAGCAGCTTAGCCGGGGGTAACACTGAAGCTTTCTTT. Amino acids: CASSLAGGNTEAFF.

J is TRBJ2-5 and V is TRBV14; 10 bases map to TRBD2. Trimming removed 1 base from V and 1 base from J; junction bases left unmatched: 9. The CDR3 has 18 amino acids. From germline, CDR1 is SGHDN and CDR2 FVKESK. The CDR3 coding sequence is TGTGCCAGCAGCCAAGGTCTAGCGGGGGCCCTACTCCAAGAGACCCAGTACTTC. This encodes CASSQGLAGALLQETQYF.